One and the same sample provided the 9 T cell receptor beta chains below, sequenced in a study of OX40 agonist ivuxolimab in advanced cancers. The table came from immunoSEQ multiplex PCR; TCRdb's copy has only in-frame clones and leaves some out. The sample includes approximately 60,000 clones, 65% to 90% of them seen just once. Sample: CD4+ or CD8+ T cells sorted from blood, taken in a trial of the OX40 agonist ivuxolimab. Receptors were obtained from an adult with an advanced solid tumor such as melanoma, head and neck, liver or kidney cancer.

A note on this clone: The same CDR3 is also encoded by other DNA sequences in this sample. The chain carries TRBV5-1 and TRBJ1-2, with TRBD1 as a possible D gene (5 bases). Per germline, CDR1 SGHRS and CDR2 YFSETQ. The V gene lost 0 bases and the J gene lost 7 bases, with 13 bases spanning the gap. CDR3 size: 14 residues. CDR3 residues: CASSLEQGPTGYTF. In DNA, the CDR3 is TGCGCCAGCAGCTTGGAGCAGGGACCTACTGGCTACACCTTC.

CDR3 in amino acids: CASIAGNSNQPQHF. The CDR3 coding sequence is TGTGCCAGCATCGCAGGAAATAGCAATCAGCCCCAGCATTTT. The chain is built from TRBV6-1 and TRBJ1-5; no clear D gene. The CDR3 runs 14 residues. The V gene's germline CDR1 is MNHNS and CDR2 SASEGT. V was shortened by 7 bases and J by 0 bases, with 10 bases between the two germline ends.

The J gene is TRBJ1-2, the V gene TRBV5-4; possibly TRBD1 for D (5 bases). Germline CDR1 is SGHNT and CDR2 is YYREEE (reference sequence). The CDR3 covers 14 residues. The V end lost 0 bases, the J end lost 4 bases, and 10 bases lay between the germline ends. Here the CDR3 reads CASSLAGNVYGYTF. The CDR3 DNA reads as TGTGCCAGCAGCTTGGCAGGGAACGTCTATGGCTACACCTTC. Using reference TRBV5-4 and TRBJ1-2 for the parts outside the CDR3, the full variable domain is ETGVTQSPTHLIKTRGQQVTLRCSSQSGHNTVSWYQQALGQGPQFIFQYYREEENGRGNFPPRFSGLQFPNYSSELNVNALELDDSALYLCASSLAGNVYGYTFGSGTRLTVV.

The rearrangement links TRBV18 to TRBJ1-1; D remains ambiguous. CDR1 and CDR2 from the germline V gene are KGHSH and LQKENI. CDR3 length: 13 amino acids. Trimming removed 6 bases at V and 0 bases at J, with 8 bases between. Written as DNA, the CDR3 is TGTGCCAGCTCGTCGGATCTGAACACTGAAGCTTTCTTT. It yields the protein CASSSDLNTEAFF. Full variable domain (rest looked up from reference TRBV18 and TRBJ1-1): NAGVMQNPRHLVRRRGQEARLRCSPMKGHSHVYWYRQLPEEGLKFMVYLQKENIIDESGMPKERFSAEFPKEGPSILRIQQVVRGDSAAYFCASSSDLNTEAFFGQGTRLTVV.

This chain uses TRBV7-9 with TRBJ2-3; a weak D match, TRBD2 (5 bases). Germline V CDR1 and CDR2: SEHNR, FQNEAQ (reference sequence). The V end was cut by 5 bases, the J end by 0 bases, with 9 bases between. The CDR3 is 14 amino acids. CDR3 coding DNA: TGTGCCAGCAGCACGGGGTCCAGCACAGATACGCAGTATTTT. It translates to CASSTGSSTDTQYF.

The chain couples TRBV25-1 to TRBJ2-4; 9 positions agree with TRBD1. CDR1 is MGHDK, CDR2 SYGVNS, per germline. This CDR3 is 12 amino acids long. The junction had 11 bases not matched to a gene; V was cut back by 7 bases and J by 16 bases. The CDR3 nucleotides read TGTGCCAGCACAATTCCGGGACAGGGTAAATACTTC. This gives the protein CASTIPGQGKYF.

By share of the sample, this clone is medium-sized. The J gene is TRBJ2-3, the V gene TRBV29-1, with TRBD2 matching 7 bases. The CDR3 spans 16 residues. In germline, CDR1 is SQVTM, CDR2 ANQGSEA. Unmatched junction bases numbered 8, after V lost 0 bases and J lost 2 bases. The CDR3 here is CSVEERRAGVTDTQYF. CDR3 nucleotide sequence: TGCAGCGTTGAAGAACGGAGGGCGGGGGTCACAGATACGCAGTATTTT.

This chain uses TRBV6-5 with TRBJ1-2; no firm D call. The CDR3 has 13 amino acids. Germline-derived CDR1 and CDR2 are MNHEY and SVGAGI. With 0 bases removed from V and 8 bases from J, the gap between germline ends came to 10 bases. DNA for the CDR3: TGTGCCAGCAGTTACTCCCGTTTAGGGGGCTACACCTTC. It translates to CASSYSRLGGYTF.

The chain links TRBV5-1 to TRBJ2-3; D call uncertain. Germline loops: CDR1 SGHRS, CDR2 YFSETQ. The CDR3 runs to 12 residues. V lost 3 bases, J lost 6 bases, and 8 bases lay in between. CDR3 nucleotides: TGCGCCAGCAGCTCGAATCTCGATACGCAGTATTTT. Translated: CASSSNLDTQYF. Supplemented by reference TRBV5-1 and TRBJ2-3, the full variable domain reads KAGVTQTPRYLIKTRGQQVTLSCSPISGHRSVSWYQQTPGQGLQFLFEYFSETQRNKGNFPGRFSGRQFSNSRSEMNVSTLELGDSALYLCASSSNLDTQYFGPGTRLTVL.